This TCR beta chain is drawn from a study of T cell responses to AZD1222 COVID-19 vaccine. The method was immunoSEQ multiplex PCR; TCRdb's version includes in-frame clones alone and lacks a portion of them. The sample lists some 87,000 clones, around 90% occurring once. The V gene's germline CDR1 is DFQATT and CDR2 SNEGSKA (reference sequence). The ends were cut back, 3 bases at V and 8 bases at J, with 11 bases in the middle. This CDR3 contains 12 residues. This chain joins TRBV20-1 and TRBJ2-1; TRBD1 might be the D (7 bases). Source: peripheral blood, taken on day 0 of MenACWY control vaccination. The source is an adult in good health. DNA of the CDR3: TGCAGTGCTAGTCAGGGGGAGGATGAGCAGTTCTTC. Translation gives CSASQGEDEQFF.